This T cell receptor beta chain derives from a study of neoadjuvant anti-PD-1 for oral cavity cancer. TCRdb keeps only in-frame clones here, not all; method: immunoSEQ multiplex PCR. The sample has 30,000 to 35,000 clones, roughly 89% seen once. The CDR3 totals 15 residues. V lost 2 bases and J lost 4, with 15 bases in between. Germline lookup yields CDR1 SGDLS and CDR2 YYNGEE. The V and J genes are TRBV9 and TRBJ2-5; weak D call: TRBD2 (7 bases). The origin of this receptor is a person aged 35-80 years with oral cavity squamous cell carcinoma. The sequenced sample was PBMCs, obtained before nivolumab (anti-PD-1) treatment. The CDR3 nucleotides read TGTGCCAGCAGCGTGGGGGGGCAGGGTAGAGAGACCCAGTACTTC. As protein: CASSVGGQGRETQYF.